The T cell receptor beta chain described here comes from a study of cytomegalovirus exposure and HLA in healthy donors. The wider study: A prior study identified approximately 120 million unique TCR beta sequences from about 200 million T cells.

Details on this clone: The antigen is not known.

With 3 bases clipped from V and 6 bases from J, the junction kept 12 bases outside the gene matches. The CDR3 length is 15 residues. In germline, CDR1 is SGHNT, CDR2 YYREEE (reference sequence). Study-level results: A later analysis linked a missense variant in DCLRE1C to the trimming of TCR beta V and J genes.

The PCR had 60 Vbeta and 13 Jbeta primers. The table came from immunoSEQ multiplex PCR; TCRdb's copy has only in-frame clones and leaves some out. The table includes 95,000 to 150,000 clones, 80% detected once. This TCR was sampled from a man aged 25 to 40 in good health and CMV-seronegative. This chain uses TRBV5-4 with TRBJ2-7; 7 positions agree with TRBD1. Input material: PBMCs. This CDR3 reads CASSSKEQGLVEQYF. Written as DNA, the CDR3 is TGTGCCAGCAGCTCCAAGGAACAGGGGCTGGTCGAGCAGTACTTC.